Below are 21 T cell receptor beta chains sequenced from a single sample in a study of blood T cell repertoires in COVID-19. Clones were read by immunoSEQ multiplex PCR, and TCRdb kept only the in-frame ones, dropping some. This table has a few hundred thousand clones, roughly 88% appearing once. The material sequenced was PBMCs or T cells enriched from blood (not recorded which). Every receptor here comes from a woman aged 45-60 years with acute COVID-19.

The genes are TRBV25-1 and TRBJ1-3; D is possibly TRBD1 (6 bases). Germline CDR1 reads MGHDK; CDR2 reads SYGVNS. The CDR3 is made up of 17 amino acids. Trimming took 3 bases from V and 8 from J, leaving 23 bases between them. Here the CDR3 DNA reads TGTGCCAGCAGTGACCCGACCCCCTCCCAGGGGAGGGACACCATATATTTT. Translated, it gives CASSDPTPSQGRDTIYF.

This chain links TRBV7-9 with TRBJ1-1, with 8 bases fitting TRBD1. Losses at the gene ends were 4 bases for V and 5 bases for J; bases not matched to a gene: 12. Germline CDR1 reads SEHNR; CDR2 reads FQNEAQ (reference sequence). The CDR3 covers 16 residues. The CDR3 here is CASSSKTGQGRTEAFF. CDR3 nucleotide sequence: TGTGCCAGCAGCTCCAAGACAGGACAGGGAAGGACTGAAGCTTTCTTT.

The V gene is TRBV28, the J gene TRBJ1-5, with D hard to call. Germline V gives CDR1 MDHEN, CDR2 SYDVKM. V dropped 6 bases and J dropped 1 base, with 10 bases sitting between them. The CDR3 has 14 residues. The DNA of the CDR3 is TGTGCCAGCAGCCAACCGGGGAGCAATCAGCCCCAGCATTTT. This gives the protein CASSQPGSNQPQHF.

Here the CDR3 DNA reads TGTGCCAGTAGGGACACGACTGGCAATCAGCCCCAGCATTTT. Protein: CASRDTTGNQPQHF. The chain employs TRBV19 and TRBJ1-5; a possible D gene is TRBD1 (5 bases). Trimming removed 6 bases from V and 2 bases from J, with 11 bases in between. CDR1 is LNHDA and CDR2 is SQIVND in the germline V gene (reference sequence). CDR3 size: 14 residues.

The chain recombines TRBV3-1 (or the pseudogene TRBV3-2) with TRBJ2-1, with 13 nucleotides matching TRBD2. Trimming took 8 bases from V and 6 from J; bases not matched to a gene: 10. Per the germline V gene, CDR1 is LGHDT and CDR2 is YNNKEL (reference sequence). CDR3 length: 16 residues. CDR3 protein: CASRGRGLAGSNEQFF. The CDR3 region has the DNA TGTGCCAGCCGGGGGCGGGGACTAGCGGGATCCAATGAGCAGTTCTTC.

This chain links TRBV27 with TRBJ2-7; 10 positions match TRBD2. In germline, CDR1 is MNHEY, CDR2 SMNVEV (reference sequence). The CDR3 is made up of 15 amino acids. V was pared by 3 bases and J by 3 bases, with 5 bases of the junction left unmatched. DNA of the CDR3: TGTGCCAGCAGTTTGGCTAGCGGGAGTTTCTACGAGCAGTACTTC. Encoded protein: CASSLASGSFYEQYF.

Worth noting for this clone: Other DNA sequences in this sample translate to the same CDR3. J is TRBJ2-1 and V is TRBV5-1; unclear D gene. V dropped 1 base and J dropped 6 bases, with 5 bases sitting between them. There are 12 residues in the CDR3. CDR1 and CDR2 from the germline V gene are SGHRS and YFSETQ. The CDR3 bases are TGCGCCAGCAGCTTGCTAGTCAATGAGCAGTTCTTC. This encodes CASSLLVNEQFF.

This clone has just one count. The V call is TRBV6-1, the J call TRBJ2-7, with 11 bases identical to TRBD1. V was clipped by 0 bases and J by 4 bases; unmatched bases: 2. Germline V gene sequence: CDR1 MNHNS, CDR2 SASEGT. The CDR3 has 15 residues. CDR3 amino acids: CASSEAGTGGYEQYF. In nucleotides, the CDR3 is TGTGCCAGCAGTGAAGCCGGGACAGGGGGATACGAGCAGTACTTC.

The rearrangement uses TRBV6-5 and TRBJ2-2; D possibly corresponds to TRBD2 (5 bases). The CDR3 has 15 amino acids. V was shortened by 4 bases and J by 7 bases, with 16 bases between the two germline ends. Germline loops: CDR1 MNHEY, CDR2 SVGAGI. Written as DNA, the CDR3 is TGTGCCAGCAGTTCCCAGCGGCCTGGTGGCGGGGAGCTGTTTTTT. Translation: CASSSQRPGGGELFF.

The V and J genes are TRBV19 and TRBJ1-2, with 7 bases aligning to TRBD1. Germline CDR1 reads LNHDA; CDR2 reads SQIVND (reference sequence). J was trimmed by 8 bases and V by 3 bases; bases with no gene match: 12. The length of the CDR3 is 15 residues. CDR3 region: CASSIWQGELLGYTF. The CDR3, as DNA: TGTGCCAGTAGTATCTGGCAGGGGGAATTGCTGGGCTACACCTTC.

The chain links TRBV7-2 to TRBJ1-2; tentative D call: TRBD1 (6 bases). Germline lookup yields CDR1 SGHTA and CDR2 FQGNSA. V lost 6 bases to trimming and J lost 5 bases, with 10 bases between them. The length of the CDR3 is 12 residues. The CDR3 DNA reads as TGTGCCAGCAGTTGGCAGGGGTATGGCTACACCTTC. The encoded protein is CASSWQGYGYTF. The whole variable domain, remainder taken from reference TRBV7-2 and TRBJ1-2, is GAGVSQSPSNKVTEKGKDVELRCDPISGHTALYWYRQSLGQGLEFLIYFQGNSAPDKSGLPSDRFSAERTGGSVSTLTIQRTQQEDSAVYLCASSWQGYGYTFGSGTRLTVV.

The chain uses TRBV24-1 and TRBJ1-2; 8 bases match TRBD1. From germline, CDR1 is KGHDR and CDR2 SFDVKD. This CDR3 comprises 12 residues. With 0 bases clipped from V and 12 bases from J, the junction kept 2 bases outside the gene matches. Here the CDR3 reads CATSDLSGGNTF. DNA for the CDR3: TGTGCCACCAGTGATTTGTCAGGGGGCAACACCTTC.

The V gene is TRBV27, the J gene TRBJ2-5, with D perhaps TRBD2 (7 bases). The V gene lost 1 base and the J gene lost 5 bases, with 17 bases spanning the gap. Germline V gene sequence: CDR1 MNHEY, CDR2 SMNVEV (reference sequence). The CDR3 has 16 residues. The CDR3 region is CASSLFGEGVQETQYF. The CDR3 nucleotides read TGTGCCAGCAGTTTATTCGGGGAGGGGGTACAGGAGACCCAGTACTTC.

This chain uses TRBV7-6 with TRBJ1-2; TRBD1 aligns across 8 bases. CDR3 length equals 16 residues. Germline V lookup: CDR1 SGHVS, CDR2 FNYEAQ. V lost 1 base, J lost 0 bases, and 4 bases stayed unmatched. Here the CDR3 reads CASSLVDRGSNYGYTF. CDR3 in DNA: TGTGCCAGCAGCTTAGTCGACAGGGGTTCTAACTATGGCTACACCTTC.

This rearrangement joins TRBV27 to TRBJ1-2, with 7 bases aligning to TRBD1. The CDR3 contains 12 residues. Germline V gives CDR1 MNHEY, CDR2 SMNVEV (reference sequence). Trimming cost V 8 bases and J 6 bases; bases outside gene matches: 6. The CDR3 spells CASGNRGHGYTF. DNA for the CDR3: TGTGCCAGCGGAAACAGGGGCCATGGCTACACCTTC.

This chain connects TRBV2 to TRBJ1-4; tentative D call: TRBD1 (6 bases). Per the germline V gene, CDR1 is SNHLY and CDR2 is FYNNEI. The CDR3 loop spans 15 amino acids. With 2 bases removed from V and 8 bases from J, the gap between germline ends came to 15 bases. This CDR3 is CASSENRQGLEKLFF. The CDR3 DNA reads as TGTGCCAGCAGTGAAAACCGGCAGGGGCTCGAAAAACTGTTTTTT.

V gene TRBV18 combines with J gene TRBJ2-2, with 12 bases fitting TRBD1. The germline V gene has CDR1 KGHSH and CDR2 LQKENI. V trimming: 6 bases; J trimming: 6 bases; junction bases outside the gene matches: 2. The CDR3 loop spans 14 amino acids. In DNA, the CDR3 is TGTGCCAGCTCCGGGACAGGGGGCTCCGGGGAGCTGTTTTTT. Amino acid sequence: CASSGTGGSGELFF.

The chain has TRBV11-2 and TRBJ2-1; 8 bases are shared with TRBD2. The CDR3 has 16 amino acids. Trimming removed 0 bases from V and 4 bases from J; junction bases left unmatched: 5. Germline loops: CDR1 SGHAT, CDR2 FQNNGV. The CDR3 DNA sequence: TGTGCCAGCAGCTTAGATCCTGGCGGGAGGTACAATGAGCAGTTCTTC. Translated: CASSLDPGGRYNEQFF.

The rearrangement uses TRBV18 and TRBJ2-2; TRBD1 is a possible D gene (5 bases). V gave up 3 bases and J gave up 4 bases, with 18 bases separating them. This CDR3 is built from 17 residues. Per germline, CDR1 KGHSH and CDR2 LQKENI. This chain's CDR3 is CASSPRLRQGATGELFF. As DNA, the CDR3 is TGTGCCAGCTCACCCCGCTTGCGGCAGGGCGCCACCGGGGAGCTGTTTTTT. Drawing the rest from reference TRBV18 and TRBJ2-2, the complete variable domain is NAGVMQNPRHLVRRRGQEARLRCSPMKGHSHVYWYRQLPEEGLKFMVYLQKENIIDESGMPKERFSAEFPKEGPSILRIQQVVRGDSAAYFCASSPRLRQGATGELFFGEGSRLTVL.

The V gene is TRBV3-1 (or the pseudogene TRBV3-2), the J gene TRBJ2-7, with 10 bases that match TRBD2. The CDR3 runs 15 residues. Germline assignment: CDR1 LGHDT and CDR2 YNNKEL (reference sequence). V trimming: 5 bases; J trimming: 0 bases; junction bases outside the gene matches: 4. CDR3 sequence (DNA): TGTGCCAGCAGCGCTCGACTAGCGGGCTCCTACGAGCAGTACTTC. Translation: CASSARLAGSYEQYF.

The rearrangement uses TRBV7-9 and TRBJ2-1; 7 bases fit TRBD2. The ends lost 5 bases at V and 10 bases at J; junction bases unmatched: 8. From germline, CDR1 is SEHNR and CDR2 FQNEAQ (reference sequence). CDR3 length equals 13 residues. The CDR3 coding sequence is TGTGCCAGCAGCCTGCTCTCTAGCGGAGAGCAGTTCTTC. Translation gives CASSLLSSGEQFF.